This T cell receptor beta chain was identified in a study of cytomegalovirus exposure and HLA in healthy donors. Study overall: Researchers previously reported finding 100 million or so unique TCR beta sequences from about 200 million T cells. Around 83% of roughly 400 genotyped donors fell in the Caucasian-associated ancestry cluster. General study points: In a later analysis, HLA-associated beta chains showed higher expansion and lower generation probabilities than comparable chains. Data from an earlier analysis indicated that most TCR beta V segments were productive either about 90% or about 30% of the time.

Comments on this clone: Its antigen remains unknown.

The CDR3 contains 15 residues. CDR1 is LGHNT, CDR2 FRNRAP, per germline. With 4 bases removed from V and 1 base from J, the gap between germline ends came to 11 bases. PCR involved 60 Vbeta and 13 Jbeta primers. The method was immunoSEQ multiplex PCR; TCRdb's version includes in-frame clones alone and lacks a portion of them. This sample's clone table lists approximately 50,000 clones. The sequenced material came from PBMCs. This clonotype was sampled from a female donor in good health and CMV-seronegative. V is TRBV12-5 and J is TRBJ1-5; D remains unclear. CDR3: CASGSPSGSNQPQHF. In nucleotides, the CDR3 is TGTGCTAGTGGTTCCCCATCAGGAAGCAATCAGCCCCAGCATTTT.